A selection of T cell receptor beta chains follows, all from one sample in a study of CD8 T cells in ankylosing spondylitis. TCRdb independently ran MiXCR on the 5' RACE reads; one entry per CDR3 protein. The table lists under 250,000 distinct CDR3 sequences, 32% of them singletons. Sequencing was carried out using blood, either unsorted or a sorted T cell fraction (not recorded which). All receptors derive from a male donor with ankylosing spondylitis or in good health (not recorded which). CDR3s include the opening cysteine and the closing phenylalanine or tryptophan. A D gene is named only where the DNA matches it firmly. Only part of the rows carry a size: once, few, many, or a class if the clone is expanded.

clone size,V gene,D gene,J gene,CDR3 DNA,CDR3 protein
.,TRBV3-1,.,TRBJ2-7,TGTGCCAGCAGCCAGGTTCCCTACGAGCAGTACTTC,CASSQVPYEQYF
.,TRBV7-9,TRBD1,TRBJ2-7,TGTGCCAGCAGCTTAGAACCCGGGACAGGGGGCACCTACGCGCAGTACTTC,CASSLEPGTGGTYAQYF
few,TRBV6-5,.,TRBJ2-1,TGTGCCAGCAGTTACTCGAGGCGGTCCAGCTCCTACAATGAGCAGTTCTTC,CASSYSRRSSSYNEQFF
.,TRBV6-1,.,TRBJ1-4,TGTGCCAGCAGCCACCGCCGAGCGGAAAAACTGTTTTTT,CASSHRRAEKLFF
once,TRBV16,.,TRBJ1-4,TGTGCCAGCAGCCTTGCGAGCACTAATGAAAAACTGTTTTTT,CASSLASTNEKLFF
few,TRBV12-3/TRBV12-4,.,TRBJ1-2,TGTGCCAGCAGTACCAGACGAGGGGGCTACACCTTC,CASSTRRGGYTF
.,TRBV7-2,.,TRBJ1-2,TGTGCCAGCCTTGAGGACCTCTATGGCTACACCTTC,CASLEDLYGYTF
.,TRBV12-3/TRBV12-4,TRBD1,TRBJ2-2,TGTGCCAGCAGCGAAATTTGGGGGACAGTCAACACCGGGGAGCTGTTTTTT,CASSEIWGTVNTGELFF
few,TRBV7-2,.,TRBJ2-5,TGTGCCAGCAGCTGGGAGATAGGGACTCAAGAGACCCAGTACTTC,CASSWEIGTQETQYF
.,TRBV7-6,.,TRBJ2-1,TGTGCCAGCAGCCCCAACTCCACAGGGAGACTAAACAATGAGCAGTTCTTC,CASSPNSTGRLNNEQFF
.,TRBV12-3/TRBV12-4,.,TRBJ2-2,TGTGCCAGCAGTTTGGGCCGGGGGGAGCTGTTTTTT,CASSLGRGELFF
.,TRBV12-3/TRBV12-4,TRBD1,TRBJ2-7,TGTGCCAGCAGTGAGTCGGACAGGGACCACGAGCAGTACTTC,CASSESDRDHEQYF
few,TRBV6-5,.,TRBJ2-5,TGTGCCAGCAGTTCCTCGGGGGCAAACCAAGAGACCCAGTACTTC,CASSSSGANQETQYF
.,TRBV7-3,.,TRBJ2-7,TGTGCCAGCAGCTTTCAGGGGCACTCCTACGAGCAGTACTTC,CASSFQGHSYEQYF